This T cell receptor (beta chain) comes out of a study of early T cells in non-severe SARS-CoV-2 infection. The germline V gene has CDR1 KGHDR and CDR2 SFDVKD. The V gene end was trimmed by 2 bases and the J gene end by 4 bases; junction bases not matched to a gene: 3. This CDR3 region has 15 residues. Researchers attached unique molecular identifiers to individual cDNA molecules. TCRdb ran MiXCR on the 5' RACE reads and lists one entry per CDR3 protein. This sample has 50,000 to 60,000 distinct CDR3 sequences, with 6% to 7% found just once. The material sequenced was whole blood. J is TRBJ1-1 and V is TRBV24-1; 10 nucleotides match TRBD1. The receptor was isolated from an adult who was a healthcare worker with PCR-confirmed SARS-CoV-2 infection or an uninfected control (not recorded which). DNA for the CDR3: TGTGCCACCAGTGATTCCGGGACAGGGGTCACTGAAGCTTTCTTT. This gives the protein CATSDSGTGVTEAFF.